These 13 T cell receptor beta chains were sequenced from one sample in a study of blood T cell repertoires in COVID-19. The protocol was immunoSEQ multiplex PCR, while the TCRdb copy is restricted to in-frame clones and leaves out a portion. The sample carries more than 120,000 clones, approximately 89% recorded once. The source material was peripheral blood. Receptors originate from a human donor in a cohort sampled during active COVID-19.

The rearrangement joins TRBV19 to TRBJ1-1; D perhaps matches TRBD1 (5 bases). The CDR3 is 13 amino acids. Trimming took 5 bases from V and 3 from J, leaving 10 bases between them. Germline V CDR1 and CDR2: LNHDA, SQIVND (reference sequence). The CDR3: CASSSGGYTEAFF. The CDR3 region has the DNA TGTGCCAGTAGTTCCGGGGGGTACACTGAAGCTTTCTTT.

CDR3 DNA sequence: TGTGCCAGCAGCTTGGGACAGACCCCCTATGGCTACACCTTC. It encodes CASSLGQTPYGYTF. V usage is TRBV7-3 and J usage is TRBJ1-2; 7 nucleotides align to TRBD1. Germline V gene data show CDR1 as SGHTA and CDR2 as FQGTGA. The CDR3 extends over 14 amino acids. Unmatched junction bases numbered 5, after V lost 3 bases and J lost 4 bases.

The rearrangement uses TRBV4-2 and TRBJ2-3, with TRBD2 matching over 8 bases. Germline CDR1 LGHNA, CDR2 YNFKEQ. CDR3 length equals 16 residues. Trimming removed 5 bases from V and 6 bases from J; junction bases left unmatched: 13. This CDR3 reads CASSGQWTSPRDTQYF. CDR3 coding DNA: TGTGCCAGCAGCGGTCAGTGGACTAGCCCACGGGATACGCAGTATTTT.

In DNA, the CDR3 is TGTGCCAGCAGCCAAGATTTGCGGGGGGGCAATGAGCAGTTCTTC. Protein: CASSQDLRGGNEQFF. J is TRBJ2-1 and V is TRBV3-1 (or the pseudogene TRBV3-2); 9 nucleotides agree with TRBD2. From germline, CDR1 is LGHDT and CDR2 YNNKEL (reference sequence). The CDR3 consists of 15 residues. V shed 0 bases and J 6 bases; nucleotides not matched to a gene: 3.

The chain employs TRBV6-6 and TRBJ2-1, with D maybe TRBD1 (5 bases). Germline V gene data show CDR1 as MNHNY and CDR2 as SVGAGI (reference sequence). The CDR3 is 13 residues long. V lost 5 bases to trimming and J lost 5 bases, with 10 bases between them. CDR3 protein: CASSMSGNNEQFF. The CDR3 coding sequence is TGTGCCAGCAGTATGTCAGGGAACAATGAGCAGTTCTTC.

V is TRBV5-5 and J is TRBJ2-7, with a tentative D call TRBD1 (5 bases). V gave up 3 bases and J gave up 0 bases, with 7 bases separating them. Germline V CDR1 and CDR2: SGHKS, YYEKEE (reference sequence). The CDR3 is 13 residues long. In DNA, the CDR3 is TGTGCCAGCAGCTCGACAGTCTCCTACGAGCAGTACTTC. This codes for CASSSTVSYEQYF.

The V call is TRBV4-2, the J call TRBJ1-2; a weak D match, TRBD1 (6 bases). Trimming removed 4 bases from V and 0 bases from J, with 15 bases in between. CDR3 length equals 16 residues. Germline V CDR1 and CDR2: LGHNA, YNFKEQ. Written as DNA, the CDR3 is TGTGCCAGCAGCCCCCAGGGGCAAATCACTAACTATGGCTACACCTTC. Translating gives CASSPQGQITNYGYTF.

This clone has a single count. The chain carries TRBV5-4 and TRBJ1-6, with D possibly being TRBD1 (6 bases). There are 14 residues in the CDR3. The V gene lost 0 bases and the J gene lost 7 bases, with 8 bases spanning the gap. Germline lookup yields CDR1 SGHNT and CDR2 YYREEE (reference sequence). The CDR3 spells CASSLDRDNSPLHF. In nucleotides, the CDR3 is TGTGCCAGCAGCTTGGACAGGGACAATTCACCCCTCCACTTT.

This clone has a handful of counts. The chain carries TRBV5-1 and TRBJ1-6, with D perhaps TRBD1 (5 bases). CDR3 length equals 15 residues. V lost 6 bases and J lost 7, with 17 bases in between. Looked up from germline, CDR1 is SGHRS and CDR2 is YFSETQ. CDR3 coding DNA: TGCGCCAGCACTCGGACAACAGTCTCCAATTCACCCCTCCACTTT. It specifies CASTRTTVSNSPLHF.

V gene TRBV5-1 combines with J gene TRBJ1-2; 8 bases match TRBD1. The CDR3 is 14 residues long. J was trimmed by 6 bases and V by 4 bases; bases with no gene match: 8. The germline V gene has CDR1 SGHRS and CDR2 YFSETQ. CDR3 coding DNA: TGCGCCAGCAGCCAAACGACAGGGGTAAATGGCTACACCTTC. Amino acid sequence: CASSQTTGVNGYTF.

The CDR3 protein is CASSSIDTSTGELFF. The CDR3 DNA sequence: TGCGCCAGCAGCTCCATTGACACATCCACCGGGGAGCTGTTTTTT. The chain combines TRBV5-1 with TRBJ2-2; D call uncertain. The CDR3 totals 15 residues. Per germline, CDR1 SGHRS and CDR2 YFSETQ. Trimming removed 3 bases at V and 4 bases at J, with 13 bases between.

In DNA, the CDR3 is TGCGCCAGCAGCTTTAGCACCGGGGAGCTGTTTTTT. Amino acids: CASSFSTGELFF. The rearrangement links TRBV5-1 to TRBJ2-2; no clear D. V lost 2 bases to trimming and J lost 4 bases, with 3 bases between them. The CDR3 contains 12 residues. CDR1 is SGHRS, CDR2 YFSETQ, per germline. Based on the CDR3 plus reference TRBV5-1 and TRBJ2-2, the full variable domain is KAGVTQTPRYLIKTRGQQVTLSCSPISGHRSVSWYQQTPGQGLQFLFEYFSETQRNKGNFPGRFSGRQFSNSRSEMNVSTLELGDSALYLCASSFSTGELFFGEGSRLTVL.

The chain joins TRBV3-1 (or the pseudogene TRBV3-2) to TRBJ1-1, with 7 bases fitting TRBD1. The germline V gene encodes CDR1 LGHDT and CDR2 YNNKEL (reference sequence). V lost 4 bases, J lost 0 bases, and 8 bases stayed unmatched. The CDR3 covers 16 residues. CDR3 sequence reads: CASSPDKGALNTEAFF. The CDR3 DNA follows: TGTGCCAGCAGCCCAGATAAGGGGGCCCTGAACACTGAAGCTTTCTTT.